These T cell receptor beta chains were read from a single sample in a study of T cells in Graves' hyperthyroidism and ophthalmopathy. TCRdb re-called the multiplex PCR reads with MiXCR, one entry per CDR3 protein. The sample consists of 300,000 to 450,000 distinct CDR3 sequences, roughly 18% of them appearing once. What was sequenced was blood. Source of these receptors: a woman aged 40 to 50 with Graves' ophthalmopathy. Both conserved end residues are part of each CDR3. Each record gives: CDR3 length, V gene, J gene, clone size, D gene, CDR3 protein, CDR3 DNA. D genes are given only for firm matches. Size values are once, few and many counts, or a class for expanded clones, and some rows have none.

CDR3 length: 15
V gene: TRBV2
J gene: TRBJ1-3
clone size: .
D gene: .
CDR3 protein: CASSENRISGNTIYF
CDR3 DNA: TGTGCCAGCAGTGAGAACAGAATCTCTGGAAACACCATATATTTT

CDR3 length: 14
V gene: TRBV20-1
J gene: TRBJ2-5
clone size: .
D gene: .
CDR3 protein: CSAPLFRGSETQYF
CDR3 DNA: TGCAGTGCGCCACTATTCAGGGGTAGCGAGACCCAGTACTTC

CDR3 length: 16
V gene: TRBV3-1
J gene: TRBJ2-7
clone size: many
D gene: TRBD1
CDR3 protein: CASSQKSGTGAGEQYF
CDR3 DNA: TGTGCCAGCAGCCAGAAAAGCGGGACAGGGGCGGGAGAGCAGTACTTC

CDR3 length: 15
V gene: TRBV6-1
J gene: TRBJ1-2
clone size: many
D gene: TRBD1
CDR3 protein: CASSDRTGGNYGYTF
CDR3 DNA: TGTGCCAGCAGTGACAGGACAGGGGGCAACTATGGCTACACCTTC

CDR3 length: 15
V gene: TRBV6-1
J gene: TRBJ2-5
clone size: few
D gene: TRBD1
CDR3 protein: CASSRDTGGSETQYF
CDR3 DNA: TGTGCCAGCAGCCGTGATACAGGGGGCTCAGAGACCCAGTACTTC

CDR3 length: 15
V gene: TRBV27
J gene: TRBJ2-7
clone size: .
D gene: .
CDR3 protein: CASSSPRGKTYEQYF
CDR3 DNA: TGTGCCAGCAGTTCGCCCCGGGGCAAAACCTACGAGCAGTACTTC

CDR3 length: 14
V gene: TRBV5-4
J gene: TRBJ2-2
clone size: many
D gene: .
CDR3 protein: CASSLGQAGGELFF
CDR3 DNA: TGTGCCAGCAGCTTGGGACAGGCGGGCGGGGAGCTGTTTTTT

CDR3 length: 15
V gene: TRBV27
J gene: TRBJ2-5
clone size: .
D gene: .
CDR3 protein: CASSLNGRSQETQYF
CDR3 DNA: TGTGCCAGCAGTTTAAACGGACGGTCCCAAGAGACCCAGTACTTC

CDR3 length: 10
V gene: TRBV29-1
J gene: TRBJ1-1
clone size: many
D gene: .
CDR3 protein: CSGLNTEAFF
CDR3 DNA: TGCAGCGGACTGAACACTGAAGCTTTCTTT

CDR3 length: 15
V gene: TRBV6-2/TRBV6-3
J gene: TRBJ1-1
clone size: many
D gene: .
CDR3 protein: CASRPPGQRNTEAFF
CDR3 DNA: TGTGCCAGCAGGCCACCAGGACAGCGGAACACTGAAGCTTTCTTT

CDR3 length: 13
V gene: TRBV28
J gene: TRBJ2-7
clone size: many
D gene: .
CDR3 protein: CASTPSGLYEQYF
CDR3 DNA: TGTGCCAGTACCCCCAGCGGACTCTACGAGCAGTACTTC

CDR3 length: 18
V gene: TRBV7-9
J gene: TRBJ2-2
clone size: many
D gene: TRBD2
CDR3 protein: CASSSGRGGLRNTGELFF
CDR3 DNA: TGTGCCAGCAGCTCCGGACGGGGGGGACTAAGGAACACCGGGGAGCTGTTTTTT

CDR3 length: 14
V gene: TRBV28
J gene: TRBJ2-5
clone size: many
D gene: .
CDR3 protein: CASSFREKGETQYF
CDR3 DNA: TGTGCCAGCAGTTTTCGGGAAAAGGGAGAGACCCAGTACTTC

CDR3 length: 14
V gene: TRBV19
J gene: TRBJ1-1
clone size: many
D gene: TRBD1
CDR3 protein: CASSFRGLTTEAFF
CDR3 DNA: TGTGCCAGTAGCTTCAGGGGGCTGACCACTGAAGCTTTCTTT

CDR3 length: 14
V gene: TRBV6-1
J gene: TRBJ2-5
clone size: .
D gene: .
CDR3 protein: CASSRGSFQETQYF
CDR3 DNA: TGTGCCAGCAGTCGGGGGAGTTTCCAAGAGACCCAGTACTTC

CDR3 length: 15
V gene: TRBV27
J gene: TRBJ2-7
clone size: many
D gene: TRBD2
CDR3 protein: CASSVTSGRAYEQYF
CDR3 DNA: TGTGCCAGCAGTGTAACTAGCGGGAGGGCCTACGAGCAGTACTTC

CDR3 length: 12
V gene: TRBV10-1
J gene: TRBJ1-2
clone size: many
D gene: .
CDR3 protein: CASSEGLGGYTF
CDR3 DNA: TGCGCCAGCAGTGAAGGATTGGGGGGCTACACCTTC

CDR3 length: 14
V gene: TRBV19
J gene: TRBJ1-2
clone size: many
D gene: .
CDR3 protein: CASSIASTTYGYTF
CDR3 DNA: TGTGCCAGTAGTATAGCCTCCACGACCTATGGCTACACCTTC